The clone carrying this T cell receptor (beta chain) has a single count. Its cognate antigen is unknown. The data were taken from a study of graft-versus-host responses after intestinal transplantation. Across the study: Among the recipients, transplants were multivisceral, liver-intestinal, or isolated intestinal. Every transplant recipient was induced with anti-thymocyte globulin, then maintained on tacrolimus and steroids for 2 to 4 years.

The V segment lost 4 bases and the J segment 3 bases; nucleotides outside the gene matches: 10. CDR3 length: 15 residues. The germline V gene has CDR1 SGHKS and CDR2 YYEKEE (reference sequence). The method was immunoSEQ multiplex PCR; TCRdb's version includes in-frame clones alone and lacks a portion of them. The sample shows tens of thousands of clones, around 92% of them seen only once. Study observations and caveats: Within allografts, high graft-versus-host to host-versus-graft clonal ratios were seen among patients with graft-donor T cell macrochimerism. Early declines in HvG clones that occurred post-transplant were associated with peak circulating GvH clone levels.

Sequencing used unstimulated CD4+ T cells sorted from spleen or lymph node cells, obtained before transplant. This sequence joins TRBV5-5 and TRBJ2-7; 7 bases map to TRBD1. The clonotype was recovered from a human donor who was the organ donor for an intestinal transplant. CDR3 amino acids: CASSVATGDVYEQYF. The CDR3 DNA reads as TGTGCCAGCAGCGTCGCAACAGGGGACGTCTACGAGCAGTACTTC.